This TCR beta chain is drawn from a study of blood T cell repertoires in COVID-19. Overall study: Specimens from acute and convalescent COVID-19 originated in the United States, Italy and Spain. T cells, B-cell-depleted T cells, or PBMCs provided the cDNA or gDNA that served as material.

Original handling: Nucleated cell number was recorded as an estimate derived from reference gene primer amplification. The repertoire was sequenced with immunoSEQ multiplex PCR; TCRdb's copy has only in-frame clones and lacks some. The V and J calls and the clone size are those of that table, but D and trimming were determined from the DNA. Counted here are a few hundred thousand clones, around 89% occurring once; the ten biggest clones make up about 1.7%. The V gene's germline CDR1 is ENHRY and CDR2 SYGVKD. V lost 1 base to trimming and J lost 0 bases, with 10 bases between them. The CDR3 loop spans 16 amino acids.

Source material: peripheral blood. The chain recombines TRBV10-3 with TRBJ1-5; a weak D match, TRBD1 (5 bases). This TCR derives from a man between 65 and 79 years old with acute or convalescent COVID-19. In nucleotides, the CDR3 is TGTGCCATCAGTGAGTTTTCAGGGCTTAGCAATCAGCCCCAGCATTTT. This sequence encodes CAISEFSGLSNQPQHF.